A selection of T cell receptor beta chains follows, all from one sample in a study of early T cells in non-severe SARS-CoV-2 infection. One entry per CDR3 protein results from TCRdb running MiXCR on the 5' RACE reads. Among 54,000 or so distinct CDR3 sequences listed, 4.5% to 7% were seen once. The sequenced sample consisted of whole blood. The receptors come from an adult who was a healthcare worker with PCR-confirmed SARS-CoV-2 infection or an uninfected control (not recorded which). Both conserved end residues are part of each CDR3. D genes are given only for firm matches. A row's size may be missing; if present it is once, few, many or a size class.

D,V,J,size,CDR3,DNA
TRBD2,TRBV4-2,TRBJ2-1,many,CASSQDSSSGGAENEQFF,TGTGCCAGCAGCCAAGATTCGTCTAGCGGGGGGGCCGAGAATGAGCAGTTCTTC
.,TRBV6-5,TRBJ1-2,many,CASSYSKPENYGYTF,TGTGCCAGCAGTTACTCGAAACCAGAAAACTATGGCTACACCTTC
.,TRBV20-1,TRBJ2-7,many,CSATILPPGLIYEQYF,TGCAGTGCCACCATCTTGCCACCCGGCCTGATCTACGAGCAGTACTTC
.,TRBV7-2,TRBJ2-3,few,CASSNNPDLWRTDTQYF,TGTGCCAGCAGCAACAACCCTGACTTATGGCGCACAGATACGCAGTATTTT
TRBD2,TRBV12-3/TRBV12-4,TRBJ2-7,many,CASSLAGASSYEQYF,TGTGCCAGCAGTTTGGCGGGAGCGAGCTCCTACGAGCAGTACTTC
.,TRBV6-5,TRBJ1-4,.,CASSYTRFGEKLFF,TGTGCCAGCAGTTACACCAGATTTGGGGAAAAACTGTTTTTT
.,TRBV12-3/TRBV12-4,TRBJ1-2,many,CASSLIKGPYGYTF,TGTGCCAGCAGTCTAATTAAGGGCCCCTATGGCTACACCTTC
TRBD2,TRBV5-1,TRBJ2-3,many,CASSPGLAGSTDTQYF,TGCGCCAGCAGCCCTGGACTAGCGGGTAGCACAGATACGCAGTATTTT
.,TRBV10-1,TRBJ1-1,many,CASSDFGTEAFF,TGCGCCAGCAGTGATTTTGGGACTGAAGCTTTCTTT
.,TRBV19,TRBJ1-2,many,CACSFGTAYGYTF,TGTGCCTGCTCCTTCGGGACCGCCTATGGCTACACCTTC
.,TRBV7-9,TRBJ1-2,many,CASSVVEESYGYTF,TGTGCCAGCAGCGTAGTGGAGGAGAGCTATGGCTACACCTTC
.,TRBV6-6,TRBJ2-7,.,CASSYAGKGEQYF,TGTGCCAGCAGTTACGCCGGGAAAGGCGAGCAGTACTTC
TRBD1,TRBV7-9,TRBJ1-1,many,CASSRGGEGTEAFF,TGTGCCAGCAGCCGAGGGGGCGAAGGCACTGAAGCTTTCTTT
TRBD1,TRBV7-8,TRBJ2-2,medium-sized,CASSPRGTGELFF,TGTGCCAGCAGCCCCAGGGGGACCGGGGAGCTGTTTTTT
.,TRBV7-6,TRBJ1-1,.,CASSGVNTEAFF,TGTGCCAGCAGCGGTGTGAACACTGAAGCTTTCTTT
TRBD1,TRBV9,TRBJ1-1,few,CASSRGGGMNTEAFF,TGTGCCAGCAGCCGGGGAGGGGGCATGAACACTGAAGCTTTCTTT
.,TRBV6-5,TRBJ2-3,few,CASRPTGRDTQYF,TGTGCCAGCAGACCCACAGGGCGTGATACGCAGTATTTT
TRBD1,TRBV3-1,TRBJ2-7,.,CASSQGYRGDEQYF,TGTGCCAGCAGCCAAGGCTACAGGGGAGACGAGCAGTACTTC
.,TRBV9,TRBJ2-1,.,CASSAWESSYNEQFF,TGTGCCAGCAGCGCCTGGGAAAGCTCCTACAATGAGCAGTTCTTC
.,TRBV19,TRBJ1-6,many,CASSIRQEDNSPLHF,TGTGCCAGTAGTATCCGACAGGAGGATAATTCACCCCTCCACTTT
.,TRBV28,TRBJ2-5,.,CASSLSLEMAQYF,TGTGCCAGCAGTTTAAGTTTAGAGATGGCCCAGTACTTC
.,TRBV20-1,TRBJ2-4,few,CSASSGGYGKNIQYF,TGCAGTGCTAGTTCAGGGGGGTATGGCAAAAACATTCAGTACTTC
TRBD1,TRBV5-1,TRBJ2-3,many,CASSLQGAGDTQYF,TGCGCCAGCAGCTTGCAGGGGGCGGGCGATACGCAGTATTTT
.,TRBV7-3,TRBJ2-5,many,CAKSFPQETQYF,TGTGCCAAAAGCTTCCCACAAGAGACCCAGTACTTC
.,TRBV24-1,TRBJ1-2,.,CATGGDYGYTF,TGTGCCACCGGGGGGGATTATGGCTACACCTTC
.,TRBV19,TRBJ2-7,many,CASSSGTRPPDHEQYF,TGTGCCAGTAGTAGCGGGACAAGGCCTCCTGACCACGAGCAGTACTTC
.,TRBV29-1,TRBJ2-7,few,CSVSAGGSSYEQYF,TGCAGCGTTTCTGCGGGCGGTTCCTCCTACGAGCAGTACTTC
.,TRBV12-3/TRBV12-4,TRBJ2-2,.,CASSPFSGDTGELFF,TGTGCCAGCAGTCCTTTTTCGGGGGACACCGGGGAGCTGTTTTTT
.,TRBV5-6,TRBJ1-1,few,CASSRRTERNTEAFF,TGTGCCAGCAGTCGGAGGACAGAAAGGAACACTGAAGCTTTCTTT
.,TRBV6-6,TRBJ2-6,many,CASSYGTSGANVLTF,TGTGCCAGCAGTTACGGCACTTCTGGGGCCAACGTCCTGACTTTC
TRBD2,TRBV7-8,TRBJ2-5,many,CASSYHPGLATKETQYF,TGTGCCAGCAGTTATCACCCGGGACTAGCGACTAAAGAGACCCAGTACTTC
TRBD2,TRBV29-1,TRBJ2-1,few,CSVPGLAGGRRQNYNEQFF,TGCAGCGTCCCCGGACTAGCGGGAGGGCGGAGACAGAACTACAATGAGCAGTTCTTC
.,TRBV20-1,TRBJ2-5,many,CSANTPRGRGQETQYF,TGCAGTGCTAACACTCCCCGGGGCAGGGGACAAGAGACCCAGTACTTC
.,TRBV29-1,TRBJ2-3,many,CSVEGTDTQYF,TGCAGCGTTGAGGGGACAGATACGCAGTATTTT
.,TRBV20-1,TRBJ1-2,many,CSATPYGSYTF,TGCAGTGCTACCCCCTATGGGAGCTACACCTTC
TRBD2,TRBV20-1,TRBJ2-1,many,CSARDSGGRARSYNEQFF,TGCAGTGCTAGAGATTCTGGCGGGAGGGCCAGGTCCTACAATGAGCAGTTCTTC
TRBD2,TRBV10-3,TRBJ2-7,many,CAISTQGLGSYEQYF,TGTGCCATCAGTACCCAGGGACTAGGATCCTACGAGCAGTACTTC
.,TRBV7-9,TRBJ2-1,.,CASKLYEGSDEQFF,TGTGCCAGCAAACTCTACGAGGGAAGCGATGAGCAGTTCTTC
.,TRBV2,TRBJ2-3,few,CASSARQADTQYF,TGTGCCAGCAGTGCACGGCAGGCAGATACGCAGTATTTT
TRBD2,TRBV29-1,TRBJ2-7,many,CSGTRGSSYEQYF,TGCAGCGGAACGCGGGGGAGCTCCTACGAGCAGTACTTC
TRBD1,TRBV19,TRBJ1-5,few,CASMGTLHRQGSNQPQHF,TGTGCCAGTATGGGGACACTACACCGACAGGGTAGTAATCAGCCCCAGCATTTT
.,TRBV6-2/TRBV6-3,TRBJ2-1,.,CASSRPVSGINEQFF,TGTGCCAGCAGTCGCCCCGTTTCGGGGATCAATGAGCAGTTCTTC
.,TRBV2,TRBJ2-1,many,CASSDRGVGNEQFF,TGTGCCAGCAGTGACAGGGGAGTCGGCAATGAGCAGTTCTTC
TRBD1,TRBV4-1,TRBJ1-1,many,CASSLYTGVNTEAFF,TGCGCCAGCAGCCTCTACACAGGGGTGAACACTGAAGCTTTCTTT
.,TRBV7-9,TRBJ1-5,many,CASSRGRVNQPQHF,TGTGCCAGCAGCCGGGGACGGGTCAATCAGCCCCAGCATTTT
.,TRBV20-1,TRBJ2-1,many,CSAREGRKNEQFF,TGCAGTGCTAGGGAAGGACGCAAGAATGAGCAGTTCTTC
TRBD2,TRBV9,TRBJ2-1,.,CASTKRGGLNEQFF,TGTGCCAGCACGAAGCGGGGGGGCCTAAATGAGCAGTTCTTC
.,TRBV19,TRBJ2-2,.,CASSILVTGELFF,TGTGCCAGTAGTATCCTGGTTACCGGGGAGCTGTTTTTT